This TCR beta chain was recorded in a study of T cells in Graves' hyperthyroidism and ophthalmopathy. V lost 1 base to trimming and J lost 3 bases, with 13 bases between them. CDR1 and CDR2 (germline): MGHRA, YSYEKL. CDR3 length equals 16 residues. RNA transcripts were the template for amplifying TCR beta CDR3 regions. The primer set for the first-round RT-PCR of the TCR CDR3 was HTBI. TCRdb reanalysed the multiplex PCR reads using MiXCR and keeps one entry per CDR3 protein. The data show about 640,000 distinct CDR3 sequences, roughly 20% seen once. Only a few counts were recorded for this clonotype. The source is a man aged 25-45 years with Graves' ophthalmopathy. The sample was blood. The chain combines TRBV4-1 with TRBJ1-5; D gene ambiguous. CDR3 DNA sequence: TGCGCCAGCAGCCAAGCCGAGCTACGGCCCAATCAGCCCCAGCATTTT. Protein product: CASSQAELRPNQPQHF.